The text below deals with one TCR beta chain. Sequencing was performed with immunoSEQ multiplex PCR; in TCRdb, only in-frame clones are kept and a portion is missing. The table has tens of thousands of clones, 70% to 90% seen once. The CDR3 runs to 17 residues. The ends were cut back, 0 bases at V and 4 bases at J, with 18 bases in the middle. Germline V gene lookup returns CDR1 SGHDN and CDR2 FVKESK. The entry originates in a study of T cell changes during pregnancy in multiple sclerosis. This receptor was obtained from a female donor with multiple sclerosis, enrolled in a pregnancy study. The gene calls are TRBV14 and TRBJ1-2; D might be TRBD1 (5 bases). This specimen consisted of CD8+ T cells from peripheral blood mononuclear cells, obtained before pregnancy. CDR3 in amino acids: CASSQDIRIGAPYGYTF. The CDR3 DNA follows: TGTGCCAGCAGCCAAGATATACGGATAGGGGCCCCCTATGGCTACACCTTC.